This record covers a single T cell receptor beta chain. This specimen comes from a study of blood T cell repertoires in COVID-19. Study-level information: Acute and convalescent COVID-19 samples came from the United States, Italy and Spain.

Trimming shortened V by 3 bases and J by 0 bases, and 15 bases separated the two germline ends. The CDR3 sequence is 16 residues long. Germline V gene data show CDR1 as SGHDT and CDR2 as YYEEEE. Some clones are missing from TCRdb's copy, which holds only in-frame ones; the method was immunoSEQ multiplex PCR. The table includes roughly 410,000 clones, 89% detected once. This sequence joins TRBV5-6 and TRBJ1-1; D is possibly TRBD1 (5 bases). The sequence derives from a woman between 40 and 55 years old with COVID-19, enrolled during active disease. What was sequenced was peripheral blood. CDR3 amino acids: CASSWGSWSMNTEAFF. CDR3 in DNA: TGTGCCAGCAGCTGGGGCAGCTGGTCCATGAACACTGAAGCTTTCTTT. The whole variable domain, remainder taken from reference TRBV5-6 and TRBJ1-1, is DAGVTQSPTHLIKTRGQQVTLRCSPKSGHDTVSWYQQALGQGPQFIFQYYEEEERQRGNFPDRFSGHQFPNYSSELNVNALLLGDSALYLCASSWGSWSMNTEAFFGQGTRLTVV.